The next 31 T cell receptor beta chains were all read from a single sample in a study of blood T cell repertoires in COVID-19. The repertoire was sequenced with immunoSEQ multiplex PCR; TCRdb's copy has only in-frame clones and lacks some. The sample records roughly 290,000 clones, 80% to 95% being singletons. The material sequenced was peripheral blood. The receptors stem from a woman in her thirties with COVID-19, enrolled during active disease.

Regarding this clone: Just one base apart from a much larger clone, this may be a read error. CDR3 in amino acids: CASSLDMNTEAFF. CDR3 bases: TGTGCCAGCAGCTTGGACATGAACACTGAAGCTTTCTTT. The rearrangement uses TRBV6-5 and TRBJ1-1, with D perhaps TRBD1 (5 bases). This CDR3 has 13 amino acids. The germline CDR1 and CDR2 sequences are MNHEY and SVGAGI. Trimming shortened V by 6 bases and J by 0 bases, and 8 bases separated the two germline ends.

The chain couples TRBV24-1 to TRBJ2-2; 7 bases are a match to TRBD2. Trimming at V came to 7 bases and at J to 4 bases, leaving 5 bases not matched to a gene. Germline loops: CDR1 KGHDR, CDR2 SFDVKD. The CDR3 consists of 14 residues. CDR3 DNA: TGTGCCACCAGCGCCCGCGGGGGCACCGGGGAGCTGTTTTTT. This codes for CATSARGGTGELFF.

The chain joins TRBV7-9 to TRBJ1-4; a possible D gene is TRBD1 (5 bases). V dropped 5 bases and J dropped 8 bases, with 6 bases sitting between them. The germline V gene encodes CDR1 SEHNR and CDR2 FQNEAQ (reference sequence). There are 11 residues in the CDR3. CDR3 in amino acids: CASSRGEKLFF. In DNA form, the CDR3 reads TGTGCCAGCAGCCGGGGGGAAAAACTGTTTTTT.

This clone was seen only once. The chain couples TRBV27 to TRBJ2-3, with 8 bases lining up with TRBD1. The CDR3 runs 16 residues. With V trimmed by 3 bases and J by 2 bases, 7 bases remained unmatched. Per germline, CDR1 MNHEY and CDR2 SMNVEV (reference sequence). As DNA, the CDR3 is TGTGCCAGCAGTTTTCACCACAGGGGGTACACAGATACGCAGTATTTT. It codes for CASSFHHRGYTDTQYF.

Regarding this clone: The same CDR3 is also encoded by other DNA sequences in this sample. The chain employs TRBV7-2 and TRBJ1-5; D may be TRBD1 (5 bases). The CDR3 totals 14 residues. Germline CDR1 is SGHTA and CDR2 is FQGNSA. V was trimmed by 1 base and J by 4 bases, leaving 8 bases between them. This CDR3 is CASSLERGNQPQHF. DNA of the CDR3: TGTGCCAGCAGCTTAGAAAGGGGAAATCAGCCCCAGCATTTT.

The chain joins TRBV5-1 to TRBJ1-1; the D gene is possibly TRBD1 (6 bases). Per germline, CDR1 SGHRS and CDR2 YFSETQ. The V gene lost 4 bases and the J gene lost 1 base, with 14 bases spanning the gap. This CDR3 is 15 amino acids long. CDR3 sequence: CASSVLDSQNTEAFF. The CDR3 DNA reads TGCGCCAGCAGCGTTCTGGACAGCCAGAACACTGAAGCTTTCTTT.

The chain links TRBV7-2 to TRBJ2-3; a possible D gene is TRBD1 (5 bases). Trimming removed 5 bases from V and 2 bases from J, with 11 bases in between. Germline V CDR1 and CDR2: SGHTA, FQGNSA. The CDR3 has 14 amino acids. CDR3 amino acids: CASSEPGITDTQYF. In nucleotides, the CDR3 is TGTGCCAGCAGCGAGCCAGGGATCACAGATACGCAGTATTTT. Together with reference TRBV7-2 and TRBJ2-3, the CDR3 gives the full variable domain: GAGVSQSPSNKVTEKGKDVELRCDPISGHTALYWYRQSLGQGLEFLIYFQGNSAPDKSGLPSDRFSAERTGGSVSTLTIQRTQQEDSAVYLCASSEPGITDTQYFGPGTRLTVL.

V usage is TRBV5-1 and J usage is TRBJ2-2; the match to TRBD2 covers 8 bases. The V and J ends lost 6 bases and 7 bases, in that order; junction bases with no gene match: 11. The CDR3 consists of 15 residues. Germline CDR1 SGHRS, CDR2 YFSETQ. In nucleotides, the CDR3 is TGCGCCAGCAACCAACTGGCGGGAGGTCACGGGGAGCTGTTTTTT. This sequence encodes CASNQLAGGHGELFF.

The chain is built from TRBV10-3 and TRBJ2-3; 7 positions agree with TRBD2. Germline CDR1 and CDR2: ENHRY and SYGVKD. The trim removed 3 bases at V and 4 bases at J, leaving 7 bases unmatched. The CDR3 loop spans 15 amino acids. In DNA, the CDR3 is TGTGCCATCAGTGACAGGACTAGTTGGGCAGATACGCAGTATTTT. As protein: CAISDRTSWADTQYF.

The genes are TRBV7-3 and TRBJ2-3; a weak D match, TRBD2 (6 bases). There are 14 residues in the CDR3. Trimming removed 2 bases at V and 4 bases at J, with 10 bases between. CDR1 SGHTA and CDR2 FQGTGA come from the germline V gene. CDR3 in DNA: TGTGCCAGCAGCTTAGGGACTTCTGCAGATACGCAGTATTTT. Amino acid sequence: CASSLGTSADTQYF.

The chain employs TRBV6-6 and TRBJ2-7, with a tentative D call TRBD1 (5 bases). Germline CDR1 is MNHNY and CDR2 is SVGAGI (reference sequence). Trimming removed 6 bases from V and 1 base from J, with 13 bases in between. The CDR3 totals 14 residues. The CDR3 coding sequence is TGTGCCAGCAGGGATACAGGTGGATCCTACGAGCAGTACTTC. Protein product: CASRDTGGSYEQYF.

The V call is TRBV7-3, the J call TRBJ2-1, with TRBD1 identical over 8 bases. The CDR3 is 16 amino acids. CDR1 SGHTA and CDR2 FQGTGA come from the germline V gene. The junction had 6 bases not matched to a gene; V was cut back by 5 bases and J by 0 bases. CDR3 in DNA: TGTGCCAGCAGCCCGCAGACAGGGGCCTCCTACAATGAGCAGTTCTTC. This encodes CASSPQTGASYNEQFF.

This chain uses TRBV18 with TRBJ1-2, with unresolved D. Germline V CDR1 and CDR2: KGHSH, LQKENI. V was trimmed by 0 bases and J by 0 bases, leaving 11 bases between them. This CDR3 is built from 16 residues. Written as DNA, the CDR3 is TGTGCCAGCTCACCACCGTCTCTGGGCACTAACTATGGCTACACCTTC. Protein sequence: CASSPPSLGTNYGYTF.

The V gene is TRBV6-1, the J gene TRBJ2-4; 7 bases are shared with TRBD1. V was clipped by 5 bases and J by 0 bases; unmatched bases: 4. The germline CDR1 and CDR2 sequences are MNHNS and SASEGT. This CDR3 is 15 amino acids long. In DNA form, the CDR3 reads TGTGCCAGCAGTCCCGGGACAGAAGCCAAAAACATTCAGTACTTC. Encoded protein: CASSPGTEAKNIQYF.

The rearrangement uses TRBV5-4 and TRBJ2-2, with 7 bases that match TRBD1. Germline V gives CDR1 SGHNT, CDR2 YYREEE (reference sequence). V was pared by 6 bases and J by 1 base, with 9 bases of the junction left unmatched. The CDR3 totals 16 residues. The CDR3 loop reads CASTYWTGQNTGELFF. The CDR3 nucleotides are TGTGCCAGCACCTATTGGACAGGACAGAACACCGGGGAGCTGTTTTTT.

This chain uses TRBV27 with TRBJ1-4; TRBD1 might be the D (5 bases). The CDR3 runs to 14 residues. Trimming took 5 bases from V and 10 from J, leaving 17 bases between them. Germline V gives CDR1 MNHEY, CDR2 SMNVEV (reference sequence). In DNA, the CDR3 is TGTGCCAGCAGTCAGGCAGGGCTCGGAAGAAAACTGTTTTTT. This gives the protein CASSQAGLGRKLFF.

The chain combines TRBV18 with TRBJ2-7; tentatively, D is TRBD2 (5 bases). CDR1 is KGHSH, CDR2 LQKENI, per germline. CDR3 size: 14 residues. Trimming left V 3 bases short and J 0 bases short, with 9 bases between. DNA for the CDR3: TGTGCCAGCTCACCTGACTATTCCTCCTACGAGCAGTACTTC. It codes for CASSPDYSSYEQYF.

The chain is built from TRBV4-2 and TRBJ2-7, with 7 bases lining up with TRBD1. Unmatched junction bases numbered 9, after V lost 8 bases and J lost 5 bases. Germline V CDR1 and CDR2: LGHNA, YNFKEQ. This CDR3 comprises 13 residues. CDR3 sequence (DNA): TGTGCCAGCGGCACCTCGAGGGGGCACGAGCAGTACTTC. Translation gives CASGTSRGHEQYF.

This clone was observed once. V and J are TRBV28 and TRBJ1-1; tentative D call: TRBD1 (5 bases). Looked up from germline, CDR1 is MDHEN and CDR2 is SYDVKM. The V and J ends lost 6 bases and 4 bases respectively, with 12 bases between them. The CDR3 contains 13 residues. CDR3 bases: TGTGCCAGCAGCCCAATCGGGGGCACTGAAGCTTTCTTT. It codes for CASSPIGGTEAFF. Filled out from reference TRBV28 and TRBJ1-1, the complete variable domain reads DVKVTQSSRYLVKRTGEKVFLECVQDMDHENMFWYRQDPGLGLRLIYFSYDVKMKEKGDIPEGYSVSREKKERFSLILESASTNQTSMYLCASSPIGGTEAFFGQGTRLTVV.

The V gene is TRBV2, the J gene TRBJ2-7; D not certain. Germline CDR1 reads SNHLY; CDR2 reads FYNNEI. There are 12 residues in the CDR3. The V end was cut by 5 bases, the J end by 3 bases, with 8 bases between. CDR3 region: CASSSYGYEQYF. As DNA, the CDR3 is TGTGCCAGCAGTAGCTACGGCTACGAGCAGTACTTC.

The V gene is TRBV11-2, the J gene TRBJ2-3, with D possibly being TRBD1 (6 bases). This CDR3 has 15 residues. Trimming cost V 5 bases and J 4 bases, with 16 bases left between them. Germline V gene sequence: CDR1 SGHAT, CDR2 FQNNGV. The DNA for the CDR3 is TGTGCCAGCAGCCAAGGGGGACGGAGAGCAGATACGCAGTATTTT. Its translation is CASSQGGRRADTQYF.

This rearrangement joins TRBV4-2 to TRBJ2-7; 12 bases line up with TRBD2. The CDR3 has 18 residues. Per the germline V gene, CDR1 is LGHNA and CDR2 is YNFKEQ. Trimming took 0 bases from V and 3 from J; bases not matched to a gene: 9. The CDR3 sequence is CASSQDPMTSGRYYEQYF. As DNA, the CDR3 is TGTGCCAGCAGCCAAGACCCGATGACTAGCGGGAGATACTACGAGCAGTACTTC.

Regarding this clone: Its ends do not fully match the called genes, so a read error is possible. The rearrangement uses TRBV7-7 and TRBJ2-2; TRBD2 agrees at 9 bases. This CDR3 is built from 16 residues. Per the germline V gene, CDR1 is SSHAT and CDR2 is FNYEAQ (reference sequence). CDR3: CASSLQAGGNTGELFF. The DNA for the CDR3 is TGTGCTAGCAGCCTACAAGCGGGAGGGAACACCGGGGAGCTGTTTTTT.

The chain is built from TRBV25-1 and TRBJ2-1; 9 positions match TRBD2. The J segment lost 8 bases and the V segment lost 6 bases, leaving 17 bases of the junction unmatched. Germline V gene lookup returns CDR1 MGHDK and CDR2 SYGVNS. The CDR3 extends over 17 amino acids. CDR3 coding DNA: TGTGCCAGCAGGGGCGGGAGGGCCGGGTCGCAATGGGATGAGCAGTTCTTC. Encoded protein: CASRGGRAGSQWDEQFF.

The sample holds one count of this clone. The chain joins TRBV5-4 to TRBJ2-5, with 9 positions matching TRBD1. The ends lost 4 bases at V and 0 bases at J; junction bases unmatched: 4. CDR3 length: 15 amino acids. Germline loops: CDR1 SGHNT, CDR2 YYREEE (reference sequence). The DNA of the CDR3 is TGTGCCAGCAGCAAGGGACAGGGCTACCAAGAGACCCAGTACTTC. Residues: CASSKGQGYQETQYF. The complete variable domain, with remaining parts taken from reference TRBV5-4 and TRBJ2-5, reads ETGVTQSPTHLIKTRGQQVTLRCSSQSGHNTVSWYQQALGQGPQFIFQYYREEENGRGNFPPRFSGLQFPNYSSELNVNALELDDSALYLCASSKGQGYQETQYFGPGTRLLVL.

V usage is TRBV5-1 and J usage is TRBJ2-1; the match to TRBD1 covers 8 bases. J gave up 2 bases and V 1 base, and 5 bases lay outside the gene matches. This CDR3 is built from 16 residues. Germline-derived CDR1 and CDR2 are SGHRS and YFSETQ. CDR3 in amino acids: CASSLYLTGAYNEQFF. Written as DNA, the CDR3 is TGCGCCAGCAGCTTGTATTTGACAGGGGCCTACAATGAGCAGTTCTTC.

A single count supports this clone. The gene calls are TRBV18 and TRBJ2-2, with D possibly matching TRBD2 (6 bases). This CDR3 has 18 residues. The germline V gene encodes CDR1 KGHSH and CDR2 LQKENI. Trimming stripped 3 bases from V and 3 bases from J, with 20 bases between. The CDR3 loop is CASSPRVVTGEDTGELFF. The CDR3, as DNA: TGTGCCAGCTCACCTCGAGTCGTAACGGGGGAAGACACCGGGGAGCTGTTTTTT.

The chain is built from TRBV2 and TRBJ1-6, with D possibly matching TRBD1 (6 bases). The CDR3 sequence is 17 residues long. CDR1 is SNHLY, CDR2 FYNNEI, per germline. V was shortened by 7 bases and J by 0 bases, with 16 bases between the two germline ends. CDR3 region: CASTVRQASSYNSPLHF. The CDR3 bases are TGTGCCAGCACCGTTCGACAGGCTAGCTCCTATAATTCACCCCTCCACTTT.

This clone came up once. The chain joins TRBV23-1 to TRBJ1-5, with D possibly being TRBD1 (6 bases). TRBV23-1 falls under the ORF class, with uncertain function. V lost 6 bases and J 9 bases, leaving 21 bases between the germline ends. The length of the CDR3 is 15 residues. Here the CDR3 DNA reads TGCGCCAGCAGACGAAACGGGACACCTCTCAGGCCCCAGCATTTT. It yields the protein CASRRNGTPLRPQHF.

The V and J genes are TRBV3-1 (or the pseudogene TRBV3-2) and TRBJ1-1; 8 nucleotides line up with TRBD1. With 5 bases clipped from V and 0 bases from J, the junction kept 17 bases outside the gene matches. The CDR3 consists of 19 residues. The germline CDR1 and CDR2 sequences are LGHDT and YNNKEL (reference sequence). The CDR3 reads CASSAQVVGQGALNTEAFF. Written as DNA, the CDR3 is TGTGCCAGCAGCGCCCAAGTGGTCGGGCAGGGGGCCCTGAACACTGAAGCTTTCTTT.

The chain recombines TRBV6-2 or TRBV6-3 with TRBJ2-7; D is ambiguous. The V gene lost 5 bases and the J gene lost 4 bases, with 9 bases spanning the gap. Per germline, CDR1 MNHEY and CDR2 SVGEGT. CDR3 size: 12 residues. CDR3 in amino acids: CASSLNSYEQYF. The CDR3 DNA reads TGTGCCAGCAGTCTAAACAGTTACGAGCAGTACTTC.